One and the same sample provided the 30 T cell receptor beta chains below, sequenced in a study of PD-1 blockade in classical Hodgkin lymphoma. Every patient had relapsed following autologous stem cell transplantation, and cohorts differed in brentuximab vedotin exposure. The table came from immunoSEQ multiplex PCR; TCRdb's copy has only in-frame clones and leaves some out. Of about 75,000 clones in the sample, 90% to 95% are singletons; the top ten hold about 8%. The sample in question was peripheral blood mononuclear cells (PBMCs), obtained at baseline. All receptors come from a human donor with classical Hodgkin lymphoma.

The genes are TRBV18 and TRBJ1-1; TRBD1 might be the D (6 bases). In germline, CDR1 is KGHSH, CDR2 LQKENI. This CDR3 contains 12 residues. V was cut by 4 bases and J by 7 bases, with 10 bases left in between. The CDR3 sequence: CASSQEGVEAFF. DNA for the CDR3: TGTGCCAGCTCACAGGAGGGGGTTGAAGCTTTCTTT.

V and J are TRBV27 and TRBJ2-1, with TRBD2 matching over 11 bases. The CDR3 sequence is 16 residues long. Germline CDR1 reads MNHEY; CDR2 reads SMNVEV (reference sequence). J was trimmed by 5 bases and V by 3 bases; bases with no gene match: 6. The chain's CDR3 is CASSFLSSGGNNEQFF. DNA for the CDR3: TGTGCCAGCAGTTTTCTTTCTAGCGGGGGGAACAATGAGCAGTTCTTC.

The chain combines TRBV6-6 with TRBJ2-1; tentatively, D is TRBD1 or TRBD2 (6 bases each). The CDR3 has 15 amino acids. Germline CDR1 and CDR2: MNHNY and SVGAGI (reference sequence). V lost 0 bases and J lost 9, with 15 bases in between. The CDR3 region is CASSYSLQRGAEQFF. CDR3 nucleotides: TGTGCCAGCAGTTACTCTTTGCAAAGGGGGGCTGAGCAGTTCTTC.

CDR3 sequence reads: CASSGGRHWSYEQYF. The CDR3 DNA sequence: TGTGCCAGCAGTGGGGGCCGGCATTGGTCCTACGAGCAGTACTTC. V is TRBV27 and J is TRBJ2-7; tentative D call: TRBD1 (6 bases). Germline CDR1 and CDR2: MNHEY and SMNVEV (reference sequence). This CDR3 has 15 amino acids. V was cut by 5 bases and J by 1 base, with 15 bases left in between.

The chain employs TRBV7-9 and TRBJ2-3; D unresolved. V was cut by 1 base and J by 6 bases, with 14 bases left in between. The CDR3 contains 15 residues. Germline loops: CDR1 SEHNR, CDR2 FQNEAQ (reference sequence). Here the CDR3 reads CASSLERQPIDTQYF. CDR3 nucleotide sequence: TGTGCCAGCAGCTTAGAACGGCAGCCTATTGATACGCAGTATTTT.

The V gene is TRBV11-2, the J gene TRBJ1-1; D unresolved. V was clipped by 4 bases and J by 6 bases, with 15 bases between them. The CDR3 has 14 residues. Germline V gene sequence: CDR1 SGHAT, CDR2 FQNNGV. The DNA for the CDR3 is TGTGCCAGCAGCTCAATCATGTCAGGTTCTGAAGCTTTCTTT. It is translated as CASSSIMSGSEAFF.

The rearrangement joins TRBV4-1 to TRBJ2-7, with TRBD1 identical over 10 bases. The CDR3 consists of 17 residues. Germline trimming cut 5 bases from V and 4 bases from J; bases unmatched to any gene: 14. Germline CDR1 and CDR2: MGHRA and YSYEKL. The DNA of the CDR3 is TGCGCCAGCAGCGAAAATGCCGTGACAGGGGGCTTTTACGAGCAGTACTTC. As protein: CASSENAVTGGFYEQYF.

The chain couples TRBV28 to TRBJ2-7; maybe TRBD2 (8 bases). Germline CDR1 is MDHEN and CDR2 is SYDVKM. This CDR3 spans 14 amino acids. Deletions cut 7 bases from V and 3 bases from J, with 16 bases between. In nucleotides, the CDR3 is TGTGCCAGCACCCCGGGAGGGGGCCACTACGAGCAGTACTTC. Its protein product is CASTPGGGHYEQYF.

The rearrangement uses TRBV5-3 and TRBJ2-5, with D perhaps TRBD2 (5 bases). TRBV5-3 is sorted into the ORF group, with uncertain function. The CDR3 is 16 residues long. V was pared by 2 bases and J by 0 bases, with 14 bases between. The CDR3 reads CARSFSYRDDQETQYF. CDR3 sequence (DNA): TGTGCCAGAAGCTTTTCTTACCGGGATGACCAAGAGACCCAGTACTTC.

This rearrangement joins TRBV2 to TRBJ2-1; D possibly matches TRBD1 or TRBD2 (5 bases each). In germline, CDR1 is SNHLY, CDR2 FYNNEI. The CDR3 sequence is 15 residues long. The V gene lost 7 bases and the J gene lost 6 bases, with 19 bases spanning the gap. The CDR3: CASTSSGTPGNEQFF. The CDR3 nucleotides read TGTGCCAGCACCTCGAGTGGGACGCCCGGCAATGAGCAGTTCTTC.

V gene TRBV7-9 combines with J gene TRBJ1-5; D possibly corresponds to TRBD1 (5 bases). The CDR3 has 16 residues. In germline, CDR1 is SEHNR, CDR2 FQNEAQ (reference sequence). Trimming cost V 0 bases and J 4 bases, with 13 bases left between them. CDR3: CASSLARDGGNQPQHF. As DNA, the CDR3 is TGTGCCAGCAGCTTAGCGAGGGACGGGGGGAATCAGCCCCAGCATTTT.

This clone has a single count. The chain has TRBV27 and TRBJ2-5, with D perhaps matching TRBD1 (7 bases). Germline V gene lookup returns CDR1 MNHEY and CDR2 SMNVEV (reference sequence). The CDR3 is 16 residues long. V was trimmed by 3 bases and J by 5 bases, leaving 19 bases between them. The DNA for the CDR3 is TGTGCCAGCAGTTTTTTAGACAGGGAGGCTGGCGAGACCCAGTACTTC. Its translation: CASSFLDREAGETQYF.

This clone has only a few counts. The chain has TRBV4-1 and TRBJ1-1; D is unresolved. The CDR3 spans 14 residues. V lost 6 bases and J lost 7, with 18 bases in between. The V gene's germline CDR1 is MGHRA and CDR2 YSYEKL. The CDR3 nucleotides read TGCGCCAGCAGTAAAAAAGTGGACTATCATGAAGCTTTCTTT. This codes for CASSKKVDYHEAFF.

This chain uses TRBV9 with TRBJ2-1; possibly TRBD2 for D (6 bases). Germline-derived CDR1 and CDR2 are SGDLS and YYNGEE. This CDR3 region has 17 residues. With 0 bases removed from V and 3 bases from J, the gap between germline ends came to 16 bases. The CDR3 coding sequence is TGTGCCAGCAGCGTAGGTCCTACCGGGAGCTACTACAATGAGCAGTTCTTC. It translates to CASSVGPTGSYYNEQFF. The variable domain in full, with the rest retrieved from reference TRBV9 and TRBJ2-1, is DSGVTQTPKHLITATGQRVTLRCSPRSGDLSVYWYQQSLDQGLQFLIQYYNGEERAKGNILERFSAQQFPDLHSELNLSSLELGDSALYFCASSVGPTGSYYNEQFFGPGTRLTVL.

The rearrangement uses TRBV19 and TRBJ1-2; D is undetermined. Germline CDR1 reads LNHDA; CDR2 reads SQIVND (reference sequence). The CDR3 length is 13 residues. Between the trimmed V and J ends, which lost 10 bases and 6 bases, there was a span of 18 bases. The CDR3 DNA sequence: TGTGCCACCTCCTGGAGAGTTTGGGATGGCTACACCTTC. Translating it yields CATSWRVWDGYTF.

In this sample, this clone turned up once. The chain links TRBV6-4 to TRBJ1-5, with D perhaps TRBD1 (5 bases). This CDR3 has 13 amino acids. Germline lookup yields CDR1 MRHNA and CDR2 SNTAGT. V lost 8 bases, J lost 0 bases, and 8 bases lay in between. The CDR3 DNA reads as TGTGCCAGCGCGACAGATAGCAATCAGCCCCAGCATTTT. The encoded protein is CASATDSNQPQHF.

The gene calls are TRBV10-3 and TRBJ1-1; TRBD1 aligns across 9 bases. Trimming took 5 bases from V and 5 from J; bases not matched to a gene: 6. The CDR3 loop spans 14 amino acids. Germline CDR1 reads ENHRY; CDR2 reads SYGVKD. The CDR3 DNA reads as TGTGCCATCAGTCGGGACAGGGTGGGGACTGAAGCTTTCTTT. Its translation is CAISRDRVGTEAFF.

The chain links TRBV11-2 to TRBJ1-5; TRBD1 matches 8 bases. The trim removed 5 bases at V and 4 bases at J, leaving 16 bases unmatched. Looked up from germline, CDR1 is SGHAT and CDR2 is FQNNGV. CDR3 length: 18 residues. CDR3 DNA: TGTGCCAGCAGCCTCACCCGACCCGAGACAGGGGAGAATCAGCCCCAGCATTTT. Protein: CASSLTRPETGENQPQHF.

This chain joins TRBV4-2 and TRBJ2-7; TRBD2 might be the D (6 bases). This CDR3 contains 17 residues. Germline CDR1 and CDR2: LGHNA and YNFKEQ. The V end lost 1 base, the J end lost 0 bases, and 16 bases lay between the germline ends. This CDR3 reads CASSQVGGESTSYEQYF. The CDR3 DNA is TGTGCCAGCAGCCAAGTGGGCGGGGAGTCCACCTCCTACGAGCAGTACTTC.

The chain joins TRBV19 to TRBJ2-1, with TRBD2 matching over 8 bases. Germline V gene sequence: CDR1 LNHDA, CDR2 SQIVND (reference sequence). The CDR3 consists of 15 residues. The V gene end was trimmed by 11 bases and the J gene end by 4 bases; junction bases not matched to a gene: 13. CDR3 loop: CAVSKGSGNYNEQFF. CDR3 bases: TGTGCCGTAAGTAAAGGTAGCGGGAATTACAATGAGCAGTTCTTC.

This chain links TRBV28 with TRBJ2-7; weak D call: TRBD1 (5 bases). Germline CDR1 and CDR2: MDHEN and SYDVKM. This CDR3 region has 15 residues. V lost 0 bases and J 3 bases, leaving 12 bases between the germline ends. The CDR3 sequence is CASSLWFDSDYEQYF. The CDR3 DNA reads TGTGCCAGCAGTTTATGGTTCGACAGCGACTACGAGCAGTACTTC.

V and J are TRBV30 and TRBJ2-1, with 7 bases that match TRBD1. J lost 0 bases, V lost 5 bases, and 7 bases had no gene match. CDR1 and CDR2 (germline): GTSNPN, SVGIG (reference sequence). The CDR3 covers 15 residues. The CDR3 DNA reads as TGTGCCTGGGGCCGGGGACAGAGCTCCTACAATGAGCAGTTCTTC. Translating gives CAWGRGQSSYNEQFF.

This sequence joins TRBV7-9 and TRBJ2-3, with D perhaps TRBD1 or TRBD2 (6 bases each). Deletions cut 6 bases from V and 8 bases from J, with 30 bases between. Germline-derived CDR1 and CDR2 are SEHNR and FQNEAQ (reference sequence). The CDR3 sequence is 18 residues long. The CDR3 DNA reads TGTGCCAGCAGACCAAGGGGGGATCCAACATCCACACTGGTTACGCAGTATTTT. Residues: CASRPRGDPTSTLVTQYF.

The V call is TRBV5-1, the J call TRBJ2-5, with a weak D call TRBD2 (6 bases). Deletions cut 4 bases from V and 1 base from J, with 11 bases between. The CDR3 has 14 amino acids. From germline, CDR1 is SGHRS and CDR2 YFSETQ. CDR3 amino acids: CASSRAGAQETQYF. The CDR3 DNA sequence: TGCGCCAGCAGCAGAGCGGGTGCCCAAGAGACCCAGTACTTC.

This chain connects TRBV19 to TRBJ1-5; 7 bases map to TRBD1. Germline V gene lookup returns CDR1 LNHDA and CDR2 SQIVND (reference sequence). This CDR3 has 15 amino acids. Losses at the gene ends were 8 bases for V and 0 bases for J; bases not matched to a gene: 7. In DNA form, the CDR3 reads TGTGCCAGTGGGGACAGCAACTATAGCAATCAGCCCCAGCATTTT. Protein product: CASGDSNYSNQPQHF.

The rearrangement uses TRBV10-3 and TRBJ1-4; D unresolved. CDR3 length equals 14 residues. Germline V gene lookup returns CDR1 ENHRY and CDR2 SYGVKD. Trimming removed 4 bases from V and 3 bases from J, with 9 bases in between. The CDR3 DNA is TGTGCCATCAGTGTCGGGTTATCTAATGAAAAACTGTTTTTT. It yields the protein CAISVGLSNEKLFF.

The CDR3 nucleotides read TGTGCCAGCAGTTTCCCCTTAGGACCGGATTCACCCCTCCACTTT. Its protein is CASSFPLGPDSPLHF. The gene calls are TRBV28 and TRBJ1-6, with D uncertain. Trimming pared 3 bases from V and 8 bases from J, leaving 14 bases between. CDR1 and CDR2 (germline): MDHEN, SYDVKM. The CDR3 is 15 amino acids.

The chain uses TRBV7-6 and TRBJ2-1; TRBD2 matches 8 bases. The V gene's germline CDR1 is SGHVS and CDR2 FNYEAQ. The CDR3 has 18 residues. V lost 5 bases and J lost 0; bases outside the gene matches: 12. CDR3 in DNA: TGTGCCAGCAGCCTTCCTAGGGCGAGCGGGAGCTCCTACAATGAGCAGTTCTTC. This gives the protein CASSLPRASGSSYNEQFF.

The chain links TRBV7-8 to TRBJ2-1; D is unresolved. The CDR3 runs 16 residues. From germline, CDR1 is SGHVS and CDR2 FQNEAQ. V lost 1 base to trimming and J lost 1 base, with 11 bases between them. The CDR3: CASSLVLGPSYNEQFF. CDR3 nucleotides: TGTGCCAGCAGCTTAGTTTTGGGTCCTTCCTACAATGAGCAGTTCTTC.

This clone has just one count. The chain is built from TRBV10-3 and TRBJ1-5, with D perhaps matching TRBD1 (5 bases). Trimming removed 0 bases at V and 0 bases at J, with 12 bases between. CDR3 length equals 17 residues. Germline lookup yields CDR1 ENHRY and CDR2 SYGVKD. The CDR3: CAISESLGGGSNQPQHF. In DNA form, the CDR3 reads TGTGCCATCAGTGAGTCTCTTGGGGGTGGTAGCAATCAGCCCCAGCATTTT.